The present T cell receptor (beta chain) was sequenced within a study of T cells in tuberculosis. Study information: CD1B tetramers identified T cells specific for mycobacterial lipid GMM. Samples predate treatment or fall within its first 7 days. Findings and limits, study-wide: Smaller distances to GMM-specific TCRs suggested their expansion in active tuberculosis. Using the GMM-specific repertoire gave approximately 89% accuracy versus approximately 70% with motifs.

The germline V gene encodes CDR1 LNHNV and CDR2 YYDKDF (reference sequence). This CDR3 is built from 16 residues. Trimming cost V 4 bases and J 3 bases, with 17 bases left between them. The time point: new active TB diagnosis, blood taken before or within 7 days of starting treatment. For this clone: Its target is not known.

TCRdb's copy holds only in-frame clones and misses some; the assay was immunoSEQ multiplex PCR. This table holds about 38,000 clones, roughly 94% found once. This sequence originates from an adult with tuberculosis. The input for sequencing was PBMCs, taken at tuberculosis diagnosis. The chain combines TRBV15 with TRBJ2-3; perhaps TRBD2 as D (5 bases). The CDR3, as DNA: TGTGCCACCAGCAATGGAGGTGGCAGGAGGACAGATACGCAGTATTTT. Residues: CATSNGGGRRTDTQYF.